The 6 T cell receptor beta chains below were found in one sample sequenced in a study of radiotherapy plus CTLA-4 blockade in lung cancer (dated by TCRdb to 2017 to 2018). Library prep was done by the immunoSEQ multiplex PCR assay. Held by TCRdb, this immuneACCESS table contains in-frame sequences only and omits some clones. Under half of the omission traces to an unresolved V gene where checked; the cause of the rest is unknown. The table for this sample lists some 64,000 clones; approximately 76% of them were counted only once. The top ten hold around a sixth of the sample. The sample was peripheral blood, taken from a patient treated with radiotherapy plus ipilimumab. These receptors all come from a human donor with non-small cell lung cancer whose response to radiotherapy plus ipilimumab could not be evaluated. Some clones in this sample may be carry-over from other donors' samples.

This chain joins TRBV6-5 and TRBJ1-2; D gene unclear. Germline V gene sequence: CDR1 MNHEY, CDR2 SVGAGI. V dropped 6 bases and J dropped 5 bases, with 16 bases sitting between them. The CDR3 totals 14 residues. The CDR3 coding sequence is TGTGCCAGCAGCCGAACGATCCCGGGATATGGCTACACCTTC. The encoded protein is CASSRTIPGYGYTF.

The CDR3 reads CASSIRSSNQPQHF. The DNA for the CDR3 is TGTGCCAGTAGTATTCGGAGTAGCAATCAGCCCCAGCATTTT. The chain has TRBV19 and TRBJ1-5; no firm D call. The V gene lost 3 bases and the J gene lost 0 bases, with 6 bases spanning the gap. CDR1 and CDR2 from the germline V gene are LNHDA and SQIVND (reference sequence). The CDR3 is 14 amino acids.

The gene calls are TRBV10-3 and TRBJ2-3; TRBD1 might be the D (5 bases). Germline V lookup: CDR1 ENHRY, CDR2 SYGVKD. The ends were cut back, 3 bases at V and 4 bases at J, with 14 bases in the middle. This CDR3 region has 15 residues. CDR3 amino acids: CAISDRARHADTQYF. CDR3 nucleotide sequence: TGTGCCATCAGTGACAGGGCCAGACACGCAGATACGCAGTATTTT.

This sequence joins TRBV28 and TRBJ1-6; 8 nucleotides align to TRBD1. Germline assignment: CDR1 MDHEN and CDR2 SYDVKM. V lost 5 bases to trimming and J lost 4 bases; unmatched junction nucleotides: 4. This CDR3 is built from 15 residues. The CDR3 coding sequence is TGTGCCAGCAGTCCACGGACAGGGTATAATTCACCCCTCCACTTT. Protein: CASSPRTGYNSPLHF.

The chain joins TRBV6-6 to TRBJ2-7; TRBD2 aligns across 9 bases. In germline, CDR1 is MNHNY, CDR2 SVGAGI (reference sequence). V dropped 7 bases and J dropped 3; count of bases not matched to a gene: 7. The CDR3 runs 14 residues. The chain's CDR3 is CASTFSGGDYEQYF. The CDR3 DNA reads TGTGCCAGCACTTTTAGCGGGGGAGACTACGAGCAGTACTTC.

The J gene is TRBJ1-5, the V gene TRBV9, with unresolved D. V was trimmed by 0 bases and J by 8 bases, leaving 6 bases between them. Germline V gives CDR1 SGDLS, CDR2 YYNGEE. There are 12 residues in the CDR3. This CDR3 reads CASSVEREPQHF. The CDR3 nucleotides are TGTGCCAGCAGCGTAGAAAGAGAGCCCCAGCATTTT.